A single sample gave rise to the 20 T cell receptor beta chains below, sequenced in a study of identical twins. TCRdb re-called the 5' RACE reads with MiXCR, one entry per CDR3 protein. Counted here are more than 600,000 distinct CDR3 sequences, 15% to 20% occurring once; the ten biggest clones make up roughly 14%. The same sample was also studied in work on T cells expressing NK-cell markers.

What was sequenced was PBMCs. All receptors derive from a woman in her late teens or twenties in good health.

This clonotype was counted between two and nine times. The chain recombines TRBV24-1 with TRBJ1-3, with D unclear. CDR3 length: 14 residues. CDR1 and CDR2 from the germline V gene are KGHDR and SFDVKD. V lost 9 bases and J 3 bases, leaving 14 bases between the germline ends. In nucleotides, the CDR3 is TGTGCCACCCCCGTGTATGAAGATGGAAACACCATATATTTT. Translation: CATPVYEDGNTIYF.

J is TRBJ1-1 and V is TRBV12-3 or TRBV12-4; TRBD1 is a possible D gene (5 bases). There are 14 residues in the CDR3. V was shortened by 5 bases and J by 10 bases, with 20 bases between the two germline ends. The CDR3 nucleotides are TGTGCCAGCAGTCCACGCAGCAGGGTATTGGGAGCTTTCTTT. Its translation: CASSPRSRVLGAFF.

The chain employs TRBV20-1 and TRBJ2-2, with 7 nucleotides matching TRBD1. Unmatched junction bases numbered 10, after V lost 4 bases and J lost 8 bases. The CDR3 has 14 residues. Germline V gives CDR1 DFQATT, CDR2 SNEGSKA (reference sequence). CDR3 DNA sequence: TGCAGTGCTACTCGACAGGGCAATATGGGGGAGCTGTTTTTT. Its protein product is CSATRQGNMGELFF.

This clonotype was seen many times. The chain is built from TRBV5-6 and TRBJ2-7; TRBD1 matches 8 bases. The CDR3 sequence is 15 residues long. V trimming: 0 bases; J trimming: 6 bases; junction bases outside the gene matches: 8. CDR1 and CDR2 (germline): SGHDT, YYEEEE. The DNA for the CDR3 is TGTGCCAGCAGCTTGGGGGCAGGGGGCACCTTCGAGCAGTACTTC. Amino acids: CASSLGAGGTFEQYF.

The V call is TRBV20-1, the J call TRBJ2-5; D gene uncertain. The CDR3 runs to 13 residues. In germline, CDR1 is DFQATT, CDR2 SNEGSKA (reference sequence). The V gene lost 8 bases and the J gene lost 5 bases, with 18 bases spanning the gap. The CDR3 loop reads CSPRTAVGETQYF. CDR3 nucleotide sequence: TGCAGTCCCCGGACCGCAGTAGGGGAGACCCAGTACTTC.

V is TRBV10-3 and J is TRBJ2-1, with 8 bases that match TRBD2. The V gene end was trimmed by 3 bases and the J gene end by 4 bases; junction bases not matched to a gene: 11. CDR3 length: 17 amino acids. Germline V lookup: CDR1 ENHRY, CDR2 SYGVKD. In DNA, the CDR3 is TGTGCCATCAGTGATGCGCGGGGGGCGGGGACTTACAATGAGCAGTTCTTC. Its protein is CAISDARGAGTYNEQFF.

This clonotype has only a few counts. This sequence joins TRBV7-2 and TRBJ2-2; 8 bases match TRBD2. Germline loops: CDR1 SGHTA, CDR2 FQGNSA. V shed 5 bases and J 5 bases; nucleotides not matched to a gene: 13. The CDR3 extends over 17 amino acids. This chain's CDR3 is CASSPQTGGPWTGELFF. The CDR3 DNA is TGTGCCAGCAGCCCCCAGACGGGAGGGCCGTGGACCGGGGAGCTGTTTTTT.

The V gene is TRBV5-1, the J gene TRBJ2-7, with a possible D match to TRBD2 (6 bases). CDR1 is SGHRS and CDR2 is YFSETQ in the germline V gene. Trimming shortened V by 0 bases and J by 2 bases, and 15 bases separated the two germline ends. The CDR3 is 16 amino acids. In nucleotides, the CDR3 is TGCGCCAGCAGCTTGGCGGGGGACGTCTTGACCTACGAGCAGTACTTC. Translation gives CASSLAGDVLTYEQYF.

V gene TRBV7-9 combines with J gene TRBJ1-4; D gene unclear. Trimming cost V 3 bases and J 8 bases, with 13 bases left between them. The germline V gene has CDR1 SEHNR and CDR2 FQNEAQ (reference sequence). The length of the CDR3 is 14 residues. CDR3 in amino acids: CASSFWGVSEKLFF. DNA of the CDR3: TGTGCCAGCAGCTTTTGGGGAGTTTCAGAAAAACTGTTTTTT.

This clonotype came up a few times. J is TRBJ1-3 and V is TRBV7-9, with 7 bases identical to TRBD1. V was pared by 7 bases and J by 3 bases, with 12 bases of the junction left unmatched. The CDR3 runs to 16 residues. CDR1 and CDR2 (germline): SEHNR, FQNEAQ (reference sequence). In DNA, the CDR3 is TGTGCCAGCAAAAAAGCGGAGGGGGCGAGTGGAAACACCATATATTTT. Its protein is CASKKAEGASGNTIYF.

V is TRBV6-2 or TRBV6-3 and J is TRBJ2-6; no definite D call. Trimming pared 4 bases from V and 1 base from J, leaving 8 bases between. Germline CDR1 and CDR2: MNHEY and SVGEGT. The CDR3 length is 15 residues. DNA of the CDR3: TGTGCCAGCAGTTGGCCCGGGTCTGGGGCCAACGTCCTGACTTTC. Translated, it gives CASSWPGSGANVLTF.

The chain combines TRBV6-1 with TRBJ2-5; 8 nucleotides match TRBD1. CDR1 and CDR2 from the germline V gene are MNHNS and SASEGT. The CDR3 runs 15 residues. V gave up 6 bases and J gave up 1 base; unmatched junction bases: 7. CDR3 in DNA: TGTGCCAGCAGCCACAGGGGGGTAGGCCAAGAGACCCAGTACTTC. This sequence encodes CASSHRGVGQETQYF.

This clonotype was counted between two and nine times. The chain has TRBV10-3 and TRBJ2-3; 11 positions match TRBD1. V lost 9 bases to trimming and J lost 6 bases; unmatched junction nucleotides: 8. The CDR3 has 14 amino acids. Germline lookup yields CDR1 ENHRY and CDR2 SYGVKD. The CDR3 DNA sequence: TGTGCCATAACGCCGGGACAGGGGGAGGATACGCAGTATTTT. Translating gives CAITPGQGEDTQYF.

This clonotype was detected a few times. Germline is not matched at one junction end, which may reflect a read error. This rearrangement joins TRBV20-1 to TRBJ2-2, with D perhaps TRBD2 (5 bases). Germline lookup yields CDR1 DFQATT and CDR2 SNEGSKA (reference sequence). CDR3 length: 14 amino acids. CDR3 sequence reads: CSAREGVNTGELFF. The CDR3 region has the DNA TGCAGTGCTCGAGAGGGAGTCAACACCGGGGAGCTGTTTTTT.

V is TRBV5-1 and J is TRBJ2-1, with 11 nucleotides matching TRBD2. This CDR3 has 20 amino acids. V lost 4 bases and J lost 0; bases outside the gene matches: 15. The V gene's germline CDR1 is SGHRS and CDR2 YFSETQ. The CDR3 DNA follows: TGCGCCAGCAGCCCCCTTGCGGGAGAAGGACTAGCGGGCTCCTACAATGAGCAGTTCTTC. Its protein is CASSPLAGEGLAGSYNEQFF.

The V call is TRBV6-2 or TRBV6-3, the J call TRBJ2-5; a possible D gene is TRBD2 (6 bases). Trimming stripped 2 bases from V and 2 bases from J, with 9 bases between. Germline assignment: CDR1 MNHEY and CDR2 SVGEGT. This CDR3 contains 14 residues. The DNA of the CDR3 is TGTGCCAGCAGTTACGTGGCGGGGCAAGAGACCCAGTACTTC. Translation gives CASSYVAGQETQYF.

This clonotype occurred a few times. Here the CDR3 DNA reads TGTGCCAGCAGCCCCCTGGCAGAGCAGTACTTC. Amino acid sequence: CASSPLAEQYF. The J gene is TRBJ2-7, the V gene TRBV7-9; D is ambiguous. The CDR3 has 11 residues. V was pared by 5 bases and J by 7 bases, with 9 bases between. CDR1 and CDR2 from the germline V gene are SEHNR and FQNEAQ (reference sequence).

V is TRBV20-1 and J is TRBJ2-3; D call uncertain. There are 14 residues in the CDR3. Trimming removed 5 bases from V and 1 base from J, with 13 bases in between. Germline CDR1 and CDR2: DFQATT and SNEGSKA (reference sequence). The CDR3 DNA reads as TGCAGTGCTCCTCTCCGGTGGGGCACAGATACGCAGTATTTT. Its translation: CSAPLRWGTDTQYF.

In this sample, this clonotype turned up a few times. The chain recombines TRBV5-4 with TRBJ2-1, with D possibly matching TRBD2 (5 bases). Trimming removed 3 bases at V and 7 bases at J, with 17 bases between. The germline V gene encodes CDR1 SGHNT and CDR2 YYREEE (reference sequence). The CDR3 sequence is 15 residues long. DNA of the CDR3: TGTGCCAGCAGCTATGGTACGAGGGTGGGGAATGAGCAGTTCTTC. Translation gives CASSYGTRVGNEQFF.

The table lists this clonotype with a count of one. This chain joins TRBV5-1 and TRBJ2-7, with 13 bases that match TRBD2. The CDR3 consists of 15 residues. In germline, CDR1 is SGHRS, CDR2 YFSETQ. After removal of 1 base from V and 7 bases from J, the junction contained 5 bases not matched to a gene. The CDR3, as DNA: TGCGCCAGCAGCTTGACTAGCGGGGGGGCCTTGGAGCAGTACTTC. Translating it yields CASSLTSGGALEQYF.